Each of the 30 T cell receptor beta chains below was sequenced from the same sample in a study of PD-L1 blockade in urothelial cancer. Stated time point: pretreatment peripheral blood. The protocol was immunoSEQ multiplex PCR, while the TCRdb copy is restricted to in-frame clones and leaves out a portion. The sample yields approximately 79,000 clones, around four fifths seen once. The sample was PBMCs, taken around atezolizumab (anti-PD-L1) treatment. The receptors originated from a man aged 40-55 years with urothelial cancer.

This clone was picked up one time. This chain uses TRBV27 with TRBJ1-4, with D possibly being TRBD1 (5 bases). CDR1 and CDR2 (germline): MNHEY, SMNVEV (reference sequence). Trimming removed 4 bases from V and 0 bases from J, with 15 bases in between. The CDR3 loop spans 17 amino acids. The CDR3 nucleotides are TGTGCCAGCAGTTCCCGCCCGCCCAGGGCAACTAATGAAAAACTGTTTTTT. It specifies CASSSRPPRATNEKLFF.

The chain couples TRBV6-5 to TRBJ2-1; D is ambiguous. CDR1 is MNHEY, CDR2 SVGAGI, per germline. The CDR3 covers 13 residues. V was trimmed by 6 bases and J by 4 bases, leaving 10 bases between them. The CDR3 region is CASSLSSYNEQFF. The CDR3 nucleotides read TGTGCCAGCAGCCTCAGTTCGTACAATGAGCAGTTCTTC.

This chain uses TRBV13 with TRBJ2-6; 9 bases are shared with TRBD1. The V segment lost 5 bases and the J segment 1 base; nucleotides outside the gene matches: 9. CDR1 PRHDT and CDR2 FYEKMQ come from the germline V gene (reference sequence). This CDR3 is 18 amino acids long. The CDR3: CASSQRTGAESGANVLTF. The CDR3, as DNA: TGTGCCAGCAGCCAACGGACAGGGGCGGAATCTGGGGCCAACGTCCTGACTTTC.

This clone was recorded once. In DNA, the CDR3 is TGTGCCAGTAGTATGGGACAGGCGGGGGGCTACACCTTC. It yields the protein CASSMGQAGGYTF. The rearrangement links TRBV19 to TRBJ1-2; 8 bases agree with TRBD1. This CDR3 has 13 amino acids. CDR1 LNHDA and CDR2 SQIVND come from the germline V gene (reference sequence). After removal of 3 bases from V and 8 bases from J, the junction contained 5 bases not matched to a gene.

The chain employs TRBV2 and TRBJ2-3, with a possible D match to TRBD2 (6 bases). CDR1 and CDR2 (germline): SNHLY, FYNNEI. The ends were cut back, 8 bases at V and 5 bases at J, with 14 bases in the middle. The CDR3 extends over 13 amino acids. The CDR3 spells CASGGLGGDTQYF. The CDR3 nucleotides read TGTGCCAGCGGGGGTCTGGGAGGAGATACGCAGTATTTT.

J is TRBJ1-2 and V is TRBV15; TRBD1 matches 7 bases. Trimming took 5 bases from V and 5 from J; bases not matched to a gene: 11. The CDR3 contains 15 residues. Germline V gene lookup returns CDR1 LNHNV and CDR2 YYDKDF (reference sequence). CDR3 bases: TGTGCCACCAGCGTAGGACAGGCCGGACCGTATGGCTACACCTTC. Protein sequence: CATSVGQAGPYGYTF.

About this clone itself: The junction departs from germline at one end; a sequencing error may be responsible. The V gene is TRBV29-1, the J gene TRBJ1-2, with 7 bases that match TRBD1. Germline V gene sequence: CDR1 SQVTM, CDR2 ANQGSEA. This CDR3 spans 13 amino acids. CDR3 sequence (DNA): TGCAGCGGTGAAGTAGCAGGGGGTAATGGCTACACCTTC. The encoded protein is CSGEVAGGNGYTF.

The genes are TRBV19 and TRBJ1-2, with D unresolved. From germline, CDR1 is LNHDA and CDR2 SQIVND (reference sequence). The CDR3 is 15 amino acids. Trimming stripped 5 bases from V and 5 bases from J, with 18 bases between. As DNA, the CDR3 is TGTGCCAGTAGTCCATTAGGAGGTGGGCGGTATGGCTACACCTTC. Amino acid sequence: CASSPLGGGRYGYTF.

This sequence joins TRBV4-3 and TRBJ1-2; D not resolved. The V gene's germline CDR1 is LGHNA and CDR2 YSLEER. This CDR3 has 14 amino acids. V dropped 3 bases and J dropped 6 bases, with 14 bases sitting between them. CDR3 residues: CASSHHTADDGYTF. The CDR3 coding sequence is TGCGCCAGCAGCCATCACACAGCAGATGATGGCTACACCTTC.

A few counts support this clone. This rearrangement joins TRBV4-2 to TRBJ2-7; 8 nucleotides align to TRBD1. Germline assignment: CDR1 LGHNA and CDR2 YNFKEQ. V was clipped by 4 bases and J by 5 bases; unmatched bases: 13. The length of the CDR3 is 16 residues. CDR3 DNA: TGTGCCAGCAGCCCCAGGATGAGCAGGGGGCGACACGAGCAGTACTTC. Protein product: CASSPRMSRGRHEQYF.

The CDR3 spells CASSVVNGHTGELFF. Written as DNA, the CDR3 is TGTGCCAGCAGCGTAGTGAATGGGCACACCGGGGAGCTGTTTTTT. This chain joins TRBV9 and TRBJ2-2; D is uncertain. Trimming pared 0 bases from V and 3 bases from J, leaving 9 bases between. CDR1 is SGDLS, CDR2 YYNGEE, per germline. The CDR3 loop spans 15 amino acids.

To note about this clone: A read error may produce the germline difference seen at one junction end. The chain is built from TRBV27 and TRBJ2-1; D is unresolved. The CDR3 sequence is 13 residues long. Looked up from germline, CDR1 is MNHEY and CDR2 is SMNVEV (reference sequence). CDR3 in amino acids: CASSLCPPPERFF. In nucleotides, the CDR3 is TGTGCCAGCAGTTTATGCCCACCACCGGAGCGGTTCTTC.

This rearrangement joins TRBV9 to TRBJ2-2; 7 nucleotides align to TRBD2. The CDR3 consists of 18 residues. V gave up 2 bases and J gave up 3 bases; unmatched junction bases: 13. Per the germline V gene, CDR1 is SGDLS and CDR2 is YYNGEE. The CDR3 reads CASSVGVGRGTDTGELFF. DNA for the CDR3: TGTGCCAGCAGCGTCGGCGTGGGGAGGGGAACGGACACCGGGGAGCTGTTTTTT.

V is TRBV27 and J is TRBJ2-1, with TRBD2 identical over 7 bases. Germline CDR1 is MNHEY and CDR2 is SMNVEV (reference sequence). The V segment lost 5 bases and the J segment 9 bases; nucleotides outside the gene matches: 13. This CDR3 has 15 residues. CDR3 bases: TGTGCCAGCAGTGCCCTGGGGGAGGGCCGGGGTGAGCAGTTCTTC. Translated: CASSALGEGRGEQFF.

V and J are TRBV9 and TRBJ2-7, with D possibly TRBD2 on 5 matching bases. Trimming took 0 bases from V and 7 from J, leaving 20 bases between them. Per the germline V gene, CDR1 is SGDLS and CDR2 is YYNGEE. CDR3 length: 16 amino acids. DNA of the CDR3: TGTGCCAGCAGCGTAGACGTCGGCCCACGCGGAGGTGAGCAGTACTTC. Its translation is CASSVDVGPRGGEQYF.

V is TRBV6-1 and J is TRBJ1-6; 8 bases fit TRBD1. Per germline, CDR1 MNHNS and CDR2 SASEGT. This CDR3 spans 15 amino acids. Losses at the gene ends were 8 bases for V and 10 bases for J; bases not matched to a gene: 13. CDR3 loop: CASQDPGQVVSPLHF. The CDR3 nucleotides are TGTGCCAGCCAAGACCCGGGACAGGTAGTCTCACCCCTCCACTTT.

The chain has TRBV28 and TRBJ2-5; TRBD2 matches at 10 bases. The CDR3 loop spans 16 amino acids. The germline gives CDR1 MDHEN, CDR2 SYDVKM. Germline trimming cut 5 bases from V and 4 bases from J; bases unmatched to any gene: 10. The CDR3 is CASSLAGLATRETQYF. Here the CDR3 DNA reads TGTGCCAGCAGTCTCGCGGGACTAGCGACGAGAGAGACCCAGTACTTC.

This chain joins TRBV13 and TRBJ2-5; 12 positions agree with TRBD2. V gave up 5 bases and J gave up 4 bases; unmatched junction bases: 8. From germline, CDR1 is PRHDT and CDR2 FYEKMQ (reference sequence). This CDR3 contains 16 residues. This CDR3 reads CASSPLTSGRGETQYF. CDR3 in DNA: TGTGCCAGCAGCCCGCTGACTAGCGGGAGAGGAGAGACCCAGTACTTC.

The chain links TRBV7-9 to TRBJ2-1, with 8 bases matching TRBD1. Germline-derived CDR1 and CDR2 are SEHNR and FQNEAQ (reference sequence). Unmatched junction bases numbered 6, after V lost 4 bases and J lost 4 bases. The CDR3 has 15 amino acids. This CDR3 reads CASSSTGEVYNEQFF. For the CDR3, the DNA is TGTGCCAGCAGCTCGACAGGGGAGGTTTACAATGAGCAGTTCTTC. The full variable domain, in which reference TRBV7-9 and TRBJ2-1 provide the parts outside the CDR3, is DTGVSQNPRHKITKRGQNVTFRCDPISEHNRLYWYRQTLGQGPEFLTYFQNEAQLEKSRLLSDRFSAERPKGSFSTLEIQRTEQGDSAMYLCASSSTGEVYNEQFFGPGTRLTVL.

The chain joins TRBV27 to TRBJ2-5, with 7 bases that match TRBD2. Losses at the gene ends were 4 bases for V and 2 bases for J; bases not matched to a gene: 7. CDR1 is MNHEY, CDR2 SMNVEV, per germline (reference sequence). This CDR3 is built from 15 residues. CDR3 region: CASSWGGSRQETQYF. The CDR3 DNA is TGTGCCAGCAGTTGGGGCGGGAGTCGTCAAGAGACCCAGTACTTC.

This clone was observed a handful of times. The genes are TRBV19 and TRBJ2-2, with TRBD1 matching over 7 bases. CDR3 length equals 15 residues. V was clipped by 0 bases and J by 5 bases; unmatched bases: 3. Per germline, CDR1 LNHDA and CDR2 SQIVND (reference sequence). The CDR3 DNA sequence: TGTGCCAGTAGTATAGAGGGACAGTGGACCGGGGAGCTGTTTTTT. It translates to CASSIEGQWTGELFF.

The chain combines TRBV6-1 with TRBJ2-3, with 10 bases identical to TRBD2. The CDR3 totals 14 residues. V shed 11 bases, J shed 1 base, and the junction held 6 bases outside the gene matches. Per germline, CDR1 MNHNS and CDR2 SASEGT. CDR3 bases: TGTGCCTATAGGACTAGCGGAGGCACAGATACGCAGTATTTT. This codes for CAYRTSGGTDTQYF.

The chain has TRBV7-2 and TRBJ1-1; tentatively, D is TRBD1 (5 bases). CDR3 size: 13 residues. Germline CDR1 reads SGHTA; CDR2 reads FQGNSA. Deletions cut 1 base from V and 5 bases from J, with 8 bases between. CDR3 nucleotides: TGTGCCAGCAGCTTAGAGGGGAGGACTGAAGCTTTCTTT. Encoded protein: CASSLEGRTEAFF.

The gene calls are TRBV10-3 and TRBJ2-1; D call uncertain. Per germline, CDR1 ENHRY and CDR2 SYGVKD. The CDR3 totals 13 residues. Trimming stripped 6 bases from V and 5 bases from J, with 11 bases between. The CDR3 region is CAISFQANNEQFF. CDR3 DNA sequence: TGTGCCATCAGCTTCCAAGCAAACAATGAGCAGTTCTTC.

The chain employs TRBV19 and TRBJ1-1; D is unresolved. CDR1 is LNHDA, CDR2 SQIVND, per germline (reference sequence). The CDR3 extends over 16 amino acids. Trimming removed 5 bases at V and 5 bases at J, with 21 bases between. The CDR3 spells CASSGTLTPGGTEAFF. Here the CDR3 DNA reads TGTGCCAGTAGTGGAACCCTAACACCGGGTGGGACTGAAGCTTTCTTT.

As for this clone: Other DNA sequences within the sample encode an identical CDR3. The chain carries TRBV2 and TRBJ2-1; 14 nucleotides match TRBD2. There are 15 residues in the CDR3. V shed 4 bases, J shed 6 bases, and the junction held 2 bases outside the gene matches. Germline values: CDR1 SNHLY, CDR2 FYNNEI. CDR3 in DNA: TGTGCCAGCAGTGGGGGGACTAGCGGGAGCAATGAGCAGTTCTTC. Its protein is CASSGGTSGSNEQFF.

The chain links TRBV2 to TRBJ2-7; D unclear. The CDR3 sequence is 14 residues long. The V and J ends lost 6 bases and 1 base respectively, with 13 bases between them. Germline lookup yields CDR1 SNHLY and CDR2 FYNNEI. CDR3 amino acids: CASRTRQASYEQYF. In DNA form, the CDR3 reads TGTGCCAGCAGAACGCGTCAAGCGTCCTACGAGCAGTACTTC.

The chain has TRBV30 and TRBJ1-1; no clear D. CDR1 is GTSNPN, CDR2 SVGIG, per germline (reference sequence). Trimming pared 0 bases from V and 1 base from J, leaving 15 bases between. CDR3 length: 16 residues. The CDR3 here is CAWSVIAGITNTEAFF. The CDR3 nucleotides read TGTGCCTGGAGTGTAATCGCGGGGATCACGAACACTGAAGCTTTCTTT.

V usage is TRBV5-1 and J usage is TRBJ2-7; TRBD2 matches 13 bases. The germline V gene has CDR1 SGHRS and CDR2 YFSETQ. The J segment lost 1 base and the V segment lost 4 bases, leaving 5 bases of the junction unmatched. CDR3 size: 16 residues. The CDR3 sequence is CASSPGLAGVSYEQYF. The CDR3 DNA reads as TGCGCCAGCAGCCCAGGACTAGCGGGGGTATCCTACGAGCAGTACTTC. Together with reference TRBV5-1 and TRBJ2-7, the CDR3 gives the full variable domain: KAGVTQTPRYLIKTRGQQVTLSCSPISGHRSVSWYQQTPGQGLQFLFEYFSETQRNKGNFPGRFSGRQFSNSRSEMNVSTLELGDSALYLCASSPGLAGVSYEQYFGPGTRLTVT.

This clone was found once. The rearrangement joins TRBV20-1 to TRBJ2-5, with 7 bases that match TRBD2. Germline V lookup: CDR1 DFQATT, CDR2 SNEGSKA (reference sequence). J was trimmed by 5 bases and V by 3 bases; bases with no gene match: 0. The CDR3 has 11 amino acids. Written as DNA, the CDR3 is TGCAGTGCTAGGGGGGGGGAGACCCAGTACTTC. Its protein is CSARGGETQYF.